The present entry profiles one T cell receptor beta chain with its context. This entry belongs to a study of CD8 T cells in Susac syndrome. Random hexamers served to reverse transcribe about 0.5 to 1 ug RNA. Each CDR3 protein gets one entry after TCRdb re-called the immunoSEQ multiplex PCR reads with MiXCR. The sample lists roughly 47,000 distinct CDR3 sequences; around 92% were seen once. Sequencing of TCR beta, carried out with a high-throughput approach, was applied to CD8+ and CD4+ T cells from the blood. CDR1 and CDR2 from the germline V gene are SGHTA and FQGNSA. This CDR3 has 12 residues. V was clipped by 4 bases and J by 8 bases, with 9 bases between them.

Specimen: CD8+ T cells from PBMCs. V gene TRBV7-2 combines with J gene TRBJ2-1; the D gene is possibly TRBD1 (5 bases). This clonotype was sampled from a human donor in good health. The CDR3 loop is CASSYAGHEQFF. DNA for the CDR3: TGTGCCAGCAGCTACGCAGGGCATGAGCAGTTCTTC.